This record looks at one T cell receptor beta chain sequence and its context. Its target is not known. PCR was performed using 60 Vbeta and 13 Jbeta primers. Sequencing used immunoSEQ multiplex PCR; TCRdb keeps in-frame clones, though not all of them. The table includes 95,000 to 150,000 clones, under 20% detected once. These data come from a study of cytomegalovirus exposure and HLA in healthy donors. Study findings and constraints: Reported findings show TCR beta sequences accurately forecast HLA-A and HLA-B alleles in most subjects.

Sequenced sample: PBMCs. This TCR was recovered from a female donor in good health and CMV-seropositive.

In DNA form, the CDR3 reads TGTGCCAGTAGTATAAGATCGTGGCCAGGTCGAGAAAAACTGTTTTTT. Encoded protein: CASSIRSWPGREKLFF. V and J are TRBV19 and TRBJ1-4; the D is unclear. CDR1 is LNHDA, CDR2 SQIVND, per germline (reference sequence). Between the trimmed V and J ends, which lost 2 bases and 8 bases, there was a span of 18 bases. This CDR3 is built from 16 residues.